This record concerns one TCR beta chain sequence. Clones were read by immunoSEQ multiplex PCR, and TCRdb kept only the in-frame ones, dropping some. This sample has tens of thousands of clones, with roughly 93% found just once. There are 14 residues in the CDR3. V gave up 5 bases and J gave up 6 bases; unmatched junction bases: 6. Germline assignment: CDR1 GTSNPN and CDR2 SVGIG (reference sequence). This specimen comes from a study of T cell changes during pregnancy in multiple sclerosis. The chain uses TRBV30 and TRBJ2-3, with 12 bases matching TRBD2. This clonotype was sampled from a female donor with multiple sclerosis, enrolled in a pregnancy study. This material consisted of peripheral blood, taken in the second trimester of pregnancy. The CDR3 here is CAWDRTSGRDTQYF. In DNA, the CDR3 is TGTGCCTGGGATAGAACTAGCGGGAGGGATACGCAGTATTTT.